This T cell receptor beta chain was recorded in a study of T cells in Graves' hyperthyroidism and ophthalmopathy. The table lists this clonotype with many counts. The antigen is undetermined. Study conclusions and caveats: It was a median roughly six months before onset that the model predicted ophthalmopathy. Clonotypes that were expanded in thyroid above 0.001 mostly appeared in blood too.

Amplified TCR beta CDR3 regions came from RNA transcripts. First-round RT-PCR with HTBI primers amplified the TCR CDR3 region. Via MiXCR, TCRdb re-called the multiplex PCR reads, giving one row per CDR3 protein. Here the sample spans 550,000 to 600,000 distinct CDR3 sequences, over 12% being singletons. The specimen was blood. The sequence was obtained from a woman between 18 and 30 years old with Graves' ophthalmopathy.

CDR3: CASRPEGPNQPQHF. The CDR3 DNA follows: TGTGCCAGCAGACCAGAGGGGCCCAATCAGCCCCAGCATTTT. This chain connects TRBV7-9 to TRBJ1-5; possible D gene TRBD1, 5 bases. The germline V gene encodes CDR1 SEHNR and CDR2 FQNEAQ (reference sequence). This CDR3 has 14 residues. V was clipped by 6 bases and J by 3 bases, with 12 bases between them.